This note documents a single T cell receptor beta chain sequence. Its matching antigen is unknown. Trimming pared 0 bases from V and 0 bases from J, leaving 8 bases between. The length of the CDR3 is 15 residues. From germline, CDR1 is LNHDA and CDR2 SQIVND (reference sequence). The data originate from a study of T-cell reconstitution after alpha-beta-depleted transplantation in children. Broader study findings: One year after transplant, T-cell counts and diversity came mostly from newly produced T cells.

Preparation of the TCRbeta library involved a method that used unique molecular identifiers. TCRdb recomputed calls from the PCR reads with MiXCR, one row per CDR3 protein. The sample records 250,000 to 400,000 distinct CDR3 sequences, 20% to 30% being singletons. This rearrangement joins TRBV19 to TRBJ1-1; D call uncertain. The sample here was PBMCs, mostly from graft donor cells, taken 180 days after TCRalphabeta/CD19-depleted stem cell transplant. The TCR comes from a male patient aged 5 to 17 who had a stem cell transplant for acute lymphoblastic leukemia, so the T cells may come from the graft donor. The CDR3 coding sequence is TGTGCCAGTAGTATAGATTTGGGTTTGAACACTGAAGCTTTCTTT. It specifies CASSIDLGLNTEAFF.